These 26 T cell receptor beta chains were sequenced from one sample in a study of cytomegalovirus exposure and HLA in healthy donors. Clones were read by immunoSEQ multiplex PCR, and TCRdb kept only the in-frame ones, dropping some. The data show 95,000 to 150,000 clones, with approximately 95% seen just once and about 1.8% held by the top ten. The sample was PBMCs. Receptor source: a young man in good health and CMV-seronegative.

The chain links TRBV28 to TRBJ1-5; D call uncertain. V was pared by 6 bases and J by 1 base, with 13 bases between. Germline assignment: CDR1 MDHEN and CDR2 SYDVKM. The CDR3 is made up of 15 amino acids. Written as DNA, the CDR3 is TGTGCCAGCAGCCCCTTGCCAGGCAGCAATCAGCCCCAGCATTTT. This gives the protein CASSPLPGSNQPQHF.

The chain couples TRBV5-1 to TRBJ2-7; D may be TRBD2 (5 bases). The CDR3 runs 16 residues. Trimming took 7 bases from V and 2 from J, leaving 22 bases between them. The V gene's germline CDR1 is SGHRS and CDR2 YFSETQ. CDR3: CASGGKNAEKPYEQYF. The CDR3 region has the DNA TGCGCCAGCGGAGGTAAAAACGCGGAGAAACCCTACGAGCAGTACTTC. Complete variable domain (other parts from reference TRBV5-1 and TRBJ2-7): KAGVTQTPRYLIKTRGQQVTLSCSPISGHRSVSWYQQTPGQGLQFLFEYFSETQRNKGNFPGRFSGRQFSNSRSEMNVSTLELGDSALYLCASGGKNAEKPYEQYFGPGTRLTVT.

This chain links TRBV28 with TRBJ2-7; 15 bases align to TRBD2. Germline CDR1 is MDHEN and CDR2 is SYDVKM. After removal of 4 bases from V and 2 bases from J, the junction contained 12 bases not matched to a gene. The CDR3 totals 19 residues. This CDR3 reads CASSSLIGLAGGPTYEQYF. DNA for the CDR3: TGTGCCAGCAGTTCCCTGATCGGACTAGCGGGAGGGCCGACCTACGAGCAGTACTTC.

V gene TRBV7-8 combines with J gene TRBJ2-7, with D possibly being TRBD2 (5 bases). The germline gives CDR1 SGHVS, CDR2 FQNEAQ. There are 15 residues in the CDR3. Trimming took off 1 base at V and 4 bases at J, with 14 bases between the two ends. The CDR3 spells CASSLEVGEVYEQYF. The DNA of the CDR3 is TGTGCCAGCAGCTTAGAGGTGGGAGAAGTATACGAGCAGTACTTC. Together with reference TRBV7-8 and TRBJ2-7, the CDR3 gives the full variable domain: GAGVSQSPRYKVAKRGQDVALRCDPISGHVSLFWYQQALGQGPEFLTYFQNEAQLDKSGLPSDRFFAERPEGSVSTLKIQRTQQEDSAVYLCASSLEVGEVYEQYFGPGTRLTVT.

V is TRBV11-3 and J is TRBJ2-3, with D tentatively TRBD1 (5 bases). V dropped 3 bases and J dropped 3 bases, with 13 bases sitting between them. CDR1 is SGHNT and CDR2 is YENEEA in the germline V gene. The CDR3 has 15 amino acids. CDR3 protein: CASSFSGSPTDTQYF. CDR3 coding DNA: TGTGCCAGCAGCTTTTCAGGGTCCCCAACAGATACGCAGTATTTT.

The rearrangement joins TRBV20-1 to TRBJ2-2, with no clear D. Germline V lookup: CDR1 DFQATT, CDR2 SNEGSKA (reference sequence). This CDR3 region has 11 residues. The ends were cut back, 5 bases at V and 5 bases at J, with 6 bases in the middle. CDR3 in amino acids: CSARETGELFF. As DNA, the CDR3 is TGCAGTGCTCGTGAGACCGGGGAGCTGTTTTTT.

The V call is TRBV27, the J call TRBJ1-2; D is possibly TRBD1 (6 bases). Germline V lookup: CDR1 MNHEY, CDR2 SMNVEV (reference sequence). V was cut by 2 bases and J by 0 bases, with 19 bases left in between. The CDR3 extends over 18 amino acids. CDR3 sequence: CASSLGGSGDPSNYGYTF. For the CDR3, the DNA is TGTGCCAGCAGTTTAGGGGGCAGTGGGGACCCTTCTAACTATGGCTACACCTTC.

The chain has TRBV6-4 and TRBJ2-3, with 11 nucleotides matching TRBD1. CDR3 size: 14 residues. Trimming took 5 bases from V and 6 from J; bases not matched to a gene: 4. Looked up from germline, CDR1 is MRHNA and CDR2 is SNTAGT. CDR3 coding DNA: TGTGCCAGCAGTAGGACAGGGGGCGCGGATACGCAGTATTTT. This sequence encodes CASSRTGGADTQYF.

The chain links TRBV7-2 to TRBJ2-1; 15 nucleotides agree with TRBD2. This CDR3 has 18 residues. The junction had 7 bases not matched to a gene; V was cut back by 4 bases and J by 3 bases. Germline V gives CDR1 SGHTA, CDR2 FQGNSA. The CDR3 DNA is TGTGCCAGCAGCTCCCTGGGGACTAGCGGGAGGATCTACAATGAGCAGTTCTTC. Translation: CASSSLGTSGRIYNEQFF.

The chain couples TRBV13 to TRBJ2-7, with 8 bases identical to TRBD2. Per germline, CDR1 PRHDT and CDR2 FYEKMQ (reference sequence). With V trimmed by 5 bases and J by 5 bases, 8 bases remained unmatched. The CDR3 contains 14 residues. DNA for the CDR3: TGTGCCAGCAGCCGGGGGGGGACCCGGAACGAGCAGTACTTC. Its protein is CASSRGGTRNEQYF.

The chain joins TRBV6-4 to TRBJ2-1, with TRBD1 matching 11 bases. The CDR3 is 15 amino acids. J was trimmed by 2 bases and V by 5 bases; bases with no gene match: 2. Germline V CDR1 and CDR2: MRHNA, SNTAGT. The CDR3 bases are TGTGCCAGCAGTCCGGGACAGGGGGCCTACAATGAGCAGTTCTTC. Amino acids: CASSPGQGAYNEQFF.

This rearrangement joins TRBV19 to TRBJ1-5; 7 bases are shared with TRBD1. CDR1 LNHDA and CDR2 SQIVND come from the germline V gene (reference sequence). V trimming: 3 bases; J trimming: 3 bases; junction bases outside the gene matches: 5. This CDR3 has 15 amino acids. CDR3 nucleotides: TGTGCCAGTAGTATGAGTGGGACAGCCAATCAGCCCCAGCATTTT. Translated: CASSMSGTANQPQHF.

The chain links TRBV5-1 to TRBJ1-1; 9 bases line up with TRBD1. CDR1 SGHRS and CDR2 YFSETQ come from the germline V gene. The CDR3 sequence is 15 residues long. J lost 6 bases, V lost 3 bases, and 9 bases had no gene match. CDR3 DNA sequence: TGCGCCAGCAGCTCCGGACAGGGGCGGGTGGCTGAAGCTTTCTTT. This codes for CASSSGQGRVAEAFF.

The chain is built from TRBV19 and TRBJ2-2; possible D gene TRBD2, 5 bases. Looked up from germline, CDR1 is LNHDA and CDR2 is SQIVND (reference sequence). V shed 1 base and J shed 5 bases, with 11 bases lying between them. The CDR3 runs 15 residues. The CDR3 DNA reads TGTGCCAGTAGTATAGGCCCTAGCAGGACCGGGGAGCTGTTTTTT. This encodes CASSIGPSRTGELFF.

V and J are TRBV7-2 and TRBJ2-2, with D possibly TRBD1 on 6 matching bases. The CDR3 extends over 16 amino acids. V dropped 0 bases and J dropped 0 bases, with 8 bases sitting between them. Germline V gene sequence: CDR1 SGHTA, CDR2 FQGNSA. The CDR3 nucleotides read TGTGCCAGCAGCTTAGCAGGACAGACGAACACCGGGGAGCTGTTTTTT. Its translation: CASSLAGQTNTGELFF.

This clone was seen a handful of times. Other DNA sequences in the same sample also yield this CDR3. The chain is built from TRBV6-1 and TRBJ1-3; D is unresolved. CDR3 length: 15 amino acids. Trimming left V 3 bases short and J 0 bases short, with 9 bases between. Germline CDR1 reads MNHNS; CDR2 reads SASEGT. The CDR3 bases are TGTGCCAGCAGTGAGGCACCCAGCTCTGGAAACACCATATATTTT. As protein: CASSEAPSSGNTIYF.

This chain links TRBV7-3 with TRBJ2-1; possible D gene TRBD2, 6 bases. The CDR3 runs to 17 residues. The ends were cut back, 5 bases at V and 0 bases at J, with 17 bases in the middle. From germline, CDR1 is SGHTA and CDR2 FQGTGA. This chain's CDR3 is CASSPRGGRGSYNEQFF. CDR3 sequence (DNA): TGTGCCAGCAGCCCCCGTGGCGGGCGGGGCTCCTACAATGAGCAGTTCTTC.

This chain connects TRBV7-3 to TRBJ2-7; TRBD2 matches 8 bases. V trimming: 0 bases; J trimming: 4 bases; junction bases outside the gene matches: 8. The CDR3 covers 16 residues. In germline, CDR1 is SGHTA, CDR2 FQGTGA. DNA of the CDR3: TGTGCCAGCAGCTTAACAGGTGGTAGCGGGGCTTACGAGCAGTACTTC. It is translated as CASSLTGGSGAYEQYF. Full variable domain (remainder filled in from reference TRBV7-3 and TRBJ2-7): GAGVSQTPSNKVTEKGKYVELRCDPISGHTALYWYRQSLGQGPEFLIYFQGTGAADDSGLPNDRFFAVRPEGSVSTLKIQRTERGDSAVYLCASSLTGGSGAYEQYFGPGTRLTVT.

As to this clone: Other DNA sequences of this sample code for an identical CDR3. This sequence joins TRBV2 and TRBJ2-7; possible D gene TRBD1, 6 bases. Trimming pared 5 bases from V and 3 bases from J, leaving 8 bases between. The CDR3 has 12 amino acids. Germline values: CDR1 SNHLY, CDR2 FYNNEI. The CDR3 loop reads CASSTQGYEQYF. The CDR3 DNA reads as TGTGCCAGCAGTACACAGGGCTACGAGCAGTACTTC.

The gene calls are TRBV19 and TRBJ1-1, with D unclear. Trimming pared 3 bases from V and 7 bases from J, leaving 12 bases between. Germline lookup yields CDR1 LNHDA and CDR2 SQIVND (reference sequence). The CDR3 extends over 13 amino acids. CDR3 nucleotides: TGTGCCAGTAGTATCTGGGTGGAGGGTGAAGCTTTCTTT. It specifies CASSIWVEGEAFF.

The V call is TRBV10-3, the J call TRBJ2-5; 8 positions agree with TRBD1. The trim removed 1 base at V and 2 bases at J, leaving 6 bases unmatched. The CDR3 is 16 residues long. Per germline, CDR1 ENHRY and CDR2 SYGVKD. The CDR3 loop is CAISEFITGGQETQYF. Written as DNA, the CDR3 is TGTGCCATCAGTGAGTTTATTACAGGGGGACAAGAGACCCAGTACTTC.

The V and J genes are TRBV5-4 and TRBJ1-3, with a weak D call TRBD1 (5 bases). V lost 4 bases to trimming and J lost 0 bases, with 5 bases between them. The CDR3 spans 13 residues. The V gene's germline CDR1 is SGHNT and CDR2 YYREEE (reference sequence). CDR3 DNA: TGTGCCAGCAGCACAGGCTCTGGAAACACCATATATTTT. It yields the protein CASSTGSGNTIYF.

The chain joins TRBV28 to TRBJ1-5; D possibly corresponds to TRBD1 (5 bases). V lost 7 bases to trimming and J lost 4 bases, with 11 bases between them. Germline loops: CDR1 MDHEN, CDR2 SYDVKM. The CDR3 has 13 residues. The CDR3 is CASIPSGNQPQHF. The CDR3 bases are TGTGCCAGCATCCCTTCAGGGAATCAGCCCCAGCATTTT.

The CDR3 region is CASSFPLGGAQYF. The CDR3 DNA reads TGTGCCAGCAGCTTCCCGCTCGGGGGGGCCCAGTACTTC. V gene TRBV7-9 combines with J gene TRBJ2-5, with TRBD2 matching over 8 bases. From germline, CDR1 is SEHNR and CDR2 FQNEAQ (reference sequence). V was pared by 3 bases and J by 9 bases, with 6 bases of the junction left unmatched. This CDR3 region has 13 residues. The full variable domain, its missing parts supplied by reference TRBV7-9 and TRBJ2-5, is DTGVSQNPRHKITKRGQNVTFRCDPISEHNRLYWYRQTLGQGPEFLTYFQNEAQLEKSRLLSDRFSAERPKGSFSTLEIQRTEQGDSAMYLCASSFPLGGAQYFGPGTRLLVL.

This rearrangement joins TRBV7-9 to TRBJ2-3; the match to TRBD2 covers 13 bases. CDR3 length: 15 amino acids. In germline, CDR1 is SEHNR, CDR2 FQNEAQ (reference sequence). V was pared by 5 bases and J by 5 bases, with 4 bases of the junction left unmatched. The CDR3 bases are TGTGCCAGCAGCCCGGGACTAGCGGGGATAGATACGCAGTATTTT. The encoded protein is CASSPGLAGIDTQYF.

The chain has TRBV30 and TRBJ1-2; D is perhaps TRBD1 (5 bases). Germline values: CDR1 GTSNPN, CDR2 SVGIG (reference sequence). V lost 2 bases, J lost 8 bases, and 15 bases lay in between. The CDR3 consists of 13 residues. The CDR3 loop reads CAWSHGGATGYTF. CDR3 bases: TGTGCCTGGAGTCATGGAGGGGCGACGGGCTACACCTTC. Full variable domain (rest looked up from reference TRBV30 and TRBJ1-2): SQTIHQWPATLVQPVGSPLSLECTVEGTSNPNLYWYRQAAGRGLQLLFYSVGIGQISSEVPQNLSASRPQDRQFILSSKKLLLSDSGFYLCAWSHGGATGYTFGSGTRLTVV.